Sequencing of this T cell receptor (beta chain) was carried out in a study of beta chain bispecific antibodies for T cell cancers. Study results and limitations: Most targeted TRBV signal came from the leukemia cell line cells, not normal T cells.

T cells were expanded from blood mononuclear cells for roughly 3 days with anti-CD3 OKT3 or CD3/CD28 beads. This clonotype qualifies as medium-sized. Its specificity is unknown. The CDR3 consists of 11 residues. V was cut by 10 bases and J by 3 bases, with 6 bases left in between. Germline CDR1 is ENHRY and CDR2 is SYGVKD. One entry per CDR3 protein, called by TCRdb with MiXCR from the 5' RACE reads. The data hold 15,000 to 20,000 distinct CDR3 sequences, with roughly 1.9% observed a single time. The chain carries TRBV10-3 and TRBJ2-2; D unclear. The clonotype comes from a human donor in good health. Some clones in this sample may be carry-over from other donors' samples. Material: healthy donor T cells cultured with leukemia cells. The CDR3 loop is CATQDTGELFF. The CDR3 nucleotides read TGTGCCACCCAGGACACCGGGGAGCTGTTTTTT.